This is a list of T cell receptor beta chains from one sample in a study of T cell responses to AZD1222 COVID-19 vaccine. TCRdb's table, derived via immunoSEQ multiplex PCR, lists solely in-frame clones and lacks some. The sample includes about 97,000 clones, less than 95% of them seen just once. The material sequenced was peripheral blood, taken on day 0 of AZD1222 vaccination. The receptors come from an adult in good health. Both conserved end residues are part of each CDR3. The D gene is left open where the match is weak. A clone size is listed for some rows: how often the clone was seen (once, few, many), or a class if it is expanded.

j_call d_call v_call clone_size cdr3_aa cdr3_nt
TRBJ1-1 TRBD1 TRBV19 NA CASSIDSWTGKNTEAFF TGTGCCAGTAGTATAGACTCCTGGACAGGGAAAAACACTGAAGCTTTCTTT
TRBJ2-7 NA TRBV5-1 once CASSLERQNEQYF TGCGCCAGCAGCTTGGAACGGCAGAACGAGCAGTACTTC
TRBJ2-2 TRBD1 TRBV24-1 NA CATSDPAGGGDGELFF TGTGCCACCAGTGACCCGGCAGGGGGCGGCGACGGGGAGCTGTTTTTT
TRBJ2-6 NA TRBV18 NA CASSPRQDSGANVLTF TGTGCCAGCTCACCAAGACAGGATTCTGGGGCCAACGTCCTGACTTTC
TRBJ1-1 NA TRBV20-1 NA CRLGWATEAFF TGCAGGTTGGGGTGGGCCACTGAAGCTTTCTTT
TRBJ1-1 NA TRBV7-8 once CASSLGSQVKAFF TGTGCCAGCAGCTTAGGTTCGCAGGTAAAAGCTTTCTTT
TRBJ2-3 TRBD2 TRBV24-1 NA CATSDLMGSGGPDTQYF TGTGCCACCAGTGATTTGATGGGTAGCGGGGGGCCAGATACGCAGTATTTT
TRBJ2-3 NA TRBV11-2 NA CASSPFYRMGTDTQYF TGTGCCAGCAGTCCTTTCTACCGGATGGGTACAGATACGCAGTATTTT
TRBJ2-3 NA TRBV9 NA CASSVEGPAGGFTDTQYF TGTGCCAGCAGCGTAGAGGGGCCCGCCGGGGGCTTCACAGATACGCAGTATTTT
TRBJ2-1 TRBD1 TRBV29-1 NA CSALQGANEQFF TGCAGCGCCCTACAGGGGGCAAATGAGCAGTTCTTC
TRBJ1-1 NA TRBV5-1 NA CASSLEGGTHTEAFF TGCGCCAGCAGCTTAGAAGGAGGGACCCACACTGAAGCTTTCTTT
TRBJ2-7 NA TRBV7-9 NA CASSYGTSYEQYF TGTGCCAGCAGCTACGGGACTTCCTACGAGCAGTACTTC
TRBJ1-5 NA TRBV2 NA CASKIGGGNQPQHF TGTGCCAGCAAAATCGGGGGGGGCAATCAGCCCCAGCATTTT
TRBJ2-7 NA TRBV13 NA CASSLVTGAEPYEQYF TGTGCCAGCAGCTTGGTTACGGGGGCGGAGCCGTACGAGCAGTACTTC
TRBJ2-7 NA TRBV5-5 NA CASSYPGTYEQYF TGTGCCAGCAGCTATCCAGGTACCTACGAGCAGTACTTC
TRBJ2-6 NA TRBV3-1/TRBV3-2 NA CASSRTTGSGANVLTF TGTGCCAGCAGCCGAACGACGGGCTCTGGGGCCAACGTCCTGACTTTC
TRBJ2-3 TRBD2 TRBV9 NA CASSALAEPTDTQYF TGTGCCAGCAGCGCTCTAGCGGAGCCTACAGATACGCAGTATTTT
TRBJ1-5 NA TRBV2 NA CASSRGPNQPQHF TGTGCCAGTAGCCGGGGGCCCAATCAGCCCCAGCATTTT
TRBJ1-5 NA TRBV6-1 NA CASSEVRGKGNQPQHF TGTGCCAGCAGTGAAGTTAGGGGGAAGGGCAATCAGCCCCAGCATTTT
TRBJ1-1 NA TRBV30 NA CAWSVPPDGQFEAFF TGTGCCTGGAGTGTACCACCTGACGGCCAGTTTGAAGCTTTCTTT
TRBJ1-2 NA TRBV4-1 NA CASGPLRDFGYTF TGCGCCAGCGGACCCTTACGGGACTTTGGCTACACCTTC
TRBJ1-1 NA TRBV6-5 NA CASSYSKGSSTEAFF TGTGCCAGCAGTTACTCGAAGGGGAGCAGCACTGAAGCTTTCTTT
TRBJ2-7 TRBD1 TRBV6-5 NA CASSWYPGQSYEQYF TGTGCCAGCAGTTGGTATCCGGGACAGTCCTACGAGCAGTACTTC
TRBJ2-2 NA TRBV7-7 once CASSNRGTSTGELFF TGTGCCAGCAGCAATAGGGGGACATCCACCGGGGAGCTGTTTTTT
TRBJ1-2 TRBD1 TRBV19 NA CASSTGDGYGYTF TGTGCCAGTAGCACAGGGGACGGCTATGGCTACACCTTC
TRBJ1-4 NA TRBV2 NA CASNLRISSTNEKLFF TGTGCCAGCAATTTGAGGATTTCCTCAACTAATGAAAAACTGTTTTTT
TRBJ2-1 TRBD1 TRBV2 NA CASFQGDIKQFF TGTGCCAGCTTTCAGGGGGACATCAAGCAGTTCTTC
TRBJ1-5 NA TRBV11-2 NA CASTHEGAQHF TGTGCCAGCACTCACGAGGGGGCCCAGCATTTT
TRBJ2-7 NA TRBV4-1 NA CASSLTDFSSYEQYF TGCGCCAGCAGCCTTACTGACTTCTCGTCCTACGAGCAGTACTTC
TRBJ2-7 NA TRBV19 NA CASSIPGLSDEQYF TGTGCCAGTAGTATCCCAGGGCTCTCGGACGAGCAGTACTTC
TRBJ2-4 NA TRBV27 NA CASSSLAKNIQYF TGTGCCAGCAGTTCATTAGCCAAAAACATTCAGTACTTC
TRBJ1-4 TRBD1 TRBV6-5 NA CASSQGQGLRKLFF TGTGCCAGCAGTCAGGGACAGGGGCTACGGAAACTGTTTTTT
TRBJ1-1 NA TRBV6-5 few CASKRSRDMNTEAFF TGTGCCAGCAAGAGGTCGAGGGACATGAACACTGAAGCTTTCTTT
TRBJ1-3 TRBD1 TRBV18 NA CASSPPRTGGMDTIYF TGTGCCAGCTCACCACCCCGGACAGGGGGCATGGACACCATATATTTT
TRBJ2-3 NA TRBV7-3 NA CASSSPADSDQYF TGTGCCAGCAGCTCCCCCGCGGACAGCGACCAGTATTTT
TRBJ2-3 TRBD1 TRBV28 NA CASSLWVQYRGNTQYF TGTGCCAGCAGTTTATGGGTACAATACAGGGGAAATACGCAGTATTTT
TRBJ1-1 NA TRBV27 NA CASSLTRNTEAFF TGTGCCAGCAGTTTAACCAGGAACACTGAAGCTTTCTTT
TRBJ1-5 NA TRBV7-9 NA CASSLLLDQPQHF TGTGCCAGCAGCTTATTGTTGGATCAGCCCCAGCATTTT
TRBJ2-3 TRBD2 TRBV18 NA CASSGIGAGGPDTQYF TGTGCCAGCTCCGGGATAGGAGCGGGGGGGCCGGATACGCAGTATTTT
TRBJ2-2 NA TRBV7-8 NA CASSLSRFPGELFF TGTGCCAGCAGCTTAAGCAGGTTCCCCGGGGAGCTGTTTTTT
TRBJ1-1 NA TRBV5-6 NA CASSLGMWGLNTEAFF TGTGCCAGCAGCTTGGGGATGTGGGGGTTAAACACTGAAGCTTTCTTT
TRBJ1-6 NA TRBV3-1/TRBV3-2 NA CASSPVGLNSPLHF TGTGCCAGCAGTCCCGTGGGCCTTAATTCACCCCTCCACTTT
TRBJ1-5 TRBD1 TRBV30 NA CAWREQGAGQPQHF TGTGCCTGGCGGGAACAGGGGGCCGGTCAGCCCCAGCATTTT
TRBJ1-6 NA TRBV7-9 once CASSWGARWEPLHF TGTGCCAGCAGCTGGGGGGCCAGGTGGGAACCCCTCCACTTT
TRBJ1-1 TRBD1 TRBV3-1/TRBV3-2 NA CASSLRQGEEAFF TGTGCCAGCAGCCTCCGACAGGGGGAGGAAGCTTTCTTT
TRBJ1-5 NA TRBV6-5 NA CASSPKGDQPQHF TGTGCCAGCAGCCCCAAGGGCGATCAGCCCCAGCATTTT
TRBJ2-1 NA TRBV24-1 NA CATSDPRSRDRTANEQFF TGTGCCACCAGTGATCCTCGCTCACGAGACAGGACTGCCAATGAGCAGTTCTTC
TRBJ2-4 NA TRBV27 NA CASSPQLGQYRIQYF TGTGCCAGCAGTCCCCAACTTGGACAGTATCGCATTCAGTACTTC
TRBJ1-6 TRBD1 TRBV3-1/TRBV3-2 NA CASSLGTGADSPLHF TGTGCCAGCAGCCTGGGGACAGGGGCTGATTCACCCCTCCACTTT
TRBJ1-5 TRBD1 TRBV7-8 NA CASSLDRGSWQPQHF TGTGCCAGCAGCTTGGACAGGGGGAGTTGGCAGCCCCAGCATTTT
TRBJ1-5 NA TRBV11-2 few CASSLDVVRHRMVDQPQHF TGTGCCAGCAGCTTAGACGTGGTACGCCACAGAATGGTCGATCAGCCCCAGCATTTT
TRBJ1-2 NA TRBV5-1 NA CASTLTGYDGYTF TGCGCCAGCACCTTGACAGGTTATGATGGCTACACCTTC
TRBJ1-1 NA TRBV20-1 NA CSASSGFEMNTEAFF TGCAGTGCTAGTTCCGGGTTTGAGATGAACACTGAAGCTTTCTTT
TRBJ1-1 NA TRBV2 NA CASTRGGNTEAFF TGTGCCAGCACCAGGGGAGGGAACACTGAAGCTTTCTTT
TRBJ2-7 NA TRBV30 NA CAWDAQPRGQYF TGTGCCTGGGACGCTCAGCCCCGTGGGCAGTACTTC